This TCR beta chain originates from a study of control samples from healthy donors and cancer patients. Germline assignment: CDR1 KGHSH and CDR2 LQKENI. The CDR3 loop spans 15 amino acids. V was clipped by 6 bases and J by 0 bases, with 12 bases between them. This table comes from immunoSEQ multiplex PCR, and its TCRdb copy is limited to in-frame clones, with some not included. The table includes roughly 150,000 clones, roughly 90% detected once. The receptor comes from a man aged 25 to 40 in good health. J is TRBJ1-3 and V is TRBV18, with a weak D call TRBD1 (6 bases). The sample taken for sequencing was blood. CDR3 bases: TGTGCCAGCTCTATTGCGACAGGCTCTGGAAACACCATATATTTT. Its translation: CASSIATGSGNTIYF.